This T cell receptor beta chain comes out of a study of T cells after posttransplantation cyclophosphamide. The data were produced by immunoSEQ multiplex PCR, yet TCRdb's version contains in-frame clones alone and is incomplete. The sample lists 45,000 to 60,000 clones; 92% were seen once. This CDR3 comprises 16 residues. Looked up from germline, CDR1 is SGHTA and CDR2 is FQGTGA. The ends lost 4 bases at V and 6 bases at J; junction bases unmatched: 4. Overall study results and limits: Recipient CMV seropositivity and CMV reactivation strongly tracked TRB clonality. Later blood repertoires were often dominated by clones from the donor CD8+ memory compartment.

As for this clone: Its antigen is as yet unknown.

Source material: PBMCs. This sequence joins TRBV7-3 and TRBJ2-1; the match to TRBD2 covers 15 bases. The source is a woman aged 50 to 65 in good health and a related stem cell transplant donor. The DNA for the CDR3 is TGTGCCAGCAGCTCACGGACTAGCGGGAGGGGCAATGAGCAGTTCTTC. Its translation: CASSSRTSGRGNEQFF.